This T cell receptor beta chain is drawn from a study of molecular identifiers for immune sequencing clone quantification. Study-level information: Replicates involved a five-way split of RNA from approximately 20,000 or 100,000 naive CD8 cells, with sequencing of four.

Whole-study findings and limits: Spike-in Jurkat TCR RNA from a single cell reportedly registered among 950,000 to 1,000,000 naive cells.

This clonotype was counted only a few times. Its antigen is undetermined. Given a much more abundant clone one base away, this may be a read error. Because the CDR3 is missing its conserved closing phenylalanine or tryptophan, this is likely a read error. Germline V gives CDR1 LGHNA, CDR2 YNFKEQ. This CDR3 spans 15 amino acids. Losses at the gene ends were 0 bases for V and 6 bases for J; bases not matched to a gene: 3. Listed TCR primers, together with previously described methods, were used for the bulk TCR libraries. TCRdb re-called the PCR reads through MiXCR, storing one row per CDR3 protein. The repertoire holds about 63,000 distinct CDR3 sequences, with 15% to 20% as singletons. For naive CD8 T cells, sorting used the CD8+CD4-CCR7+CD45RA+ phenotype.

This receptor was obtained from a human donor in good health. Some libraries in this study had Jurkat cell RNA spiked in. V and J are TRBV4-2 and TRBJ2-3; 10 nucleotides align to TRBD1. Sequencing was done on a sample of naive CD8+ T cells from blood, with Jurkat cell RNA spiked in. The subset: FACS-sorted CD8+CD4-CCR7+CD45RA+ naive T cells. The CDR3 reads CASSQEDRGLDTQYL. DNA for the CDR3: TGTGCCAGCAGCCAAGAGGACAGGGGGTTGGATACGCAGTATCTT.